This is a list of T cell receptor beta chains from one sample in a study of blood T cells in healthy people across ages. TCRdb passed the 5' RACE reads through MiXCR, listing each CDR3 protein once. This sample has around 500,000 distinct CDR3 sequences; about a quarter occur once, and the top ten carry approximately 3.6%. The data also belong to a second study, concerning T cells of mothers and their children.

The material sequenced was blood. The receptor set was obtained from a boy aged 2 to 10 in good health. CDR3s include the opening cysteine and the closing phenylalanine or tryptophan. The order of the fields is J gene, clone size, D gene, V gene, CDR3 protein. The D gene is left open where the match is weak. Size values are once, few and many counts, or a class for expanded clones, and some rows have none.

>TRBJ2-5|.|TRBD2|TRBV29-1
CSAPGGQETQYF
>TRBJ1-2|.|.|TRBV21-1
CASSKEDRDGYTF
>TRBJ2-7|.|TRBD2|TRBV4-1
CASSQDSLAGYEQYF
>TRBJ1-4|.|.|TRBV14
CASSRRGGEKLFF
>TRBJ2-2|.|TRBD1|TRBV12-3/TRBV12-4
CASSLQGAANTGELFF
>TRBJ2-5|.|.|TRBV29-1
CSVVGVLETQYF
>.|few|TRBD2|TRBV7-2
CASSLTSDYEQYF
>TRBJ2-5|.|TRBD2|TRBV28
CASSLYRGAGVETQYF
>.|.|.|TRBV29-1
CSVVELAISGEQFF
>TRBJ2-5|few|.|TRBV6-6
CASSLPGPQETLYF
>TRBJ2-3|.|TRBD2|TRBV7-2
CASSLVLAGRTDTQYF
>TRBJ1-5|few|.|TRBV6-2/TRBV6-3
CASSYIRAAGQPQHF
>TRBJ2-4|many|TRBD2|TRBV29-1
CSGLAGDKNIQYF
>TRBJ1-1|.|.|TRBV10-3
CAISERAGAFF
>TRBJ2-6|many|TRBD2|TRBV29-1
CSASGTSAHSGANVLTF
>TRBJ2-3|many|.|TRBV7-2
CASSLGLGSTDTQYF
>TRBJ2-6|few|.|TRBV5-1
CASNIGGWAGANVLTF
>TRBJ2-3|.|TRBD2|TRBV4-3
CASSGLAGEEGTDTQYF
>.|once|.|TRBV20-1
CSAREGDLSYEQYF
>TRBJ2-7|.|TRBD2|TRBV10-3
CVVTSGYTSYEQYF
>TRBJ2-1|.|TRBD2|TRBV9
CASSAPRTSPNEQFF
>TRBJ2-1|many|.|TRBV5-1
CASSLGLVEQFF
>TRBJ2-1|.|.|TRBV11-2
CASTSGQEQFF
>TRBJ2-7|.|TRBD1|TRBV5-1
CASSIRQGDYSEQYF
>TRBJ2-7|many|.|TRBV5-1
CASSPPGQSYEQYF
>TRBJ1-2|.|TRBD1|TRBV3-1
CASSQEFTGVNYGYTF
>TRBJ1-5|few|.|TRBV2
CASREGEQPQHF
>TRBJ1-1|.|.|TRBV20-1
CSARGGGVFEAFF
>TRBJ1-1|many|.|TRBV10-3
CAISGQGRRVNTEAFF
>TRBJ2-2|.|TRBD2|TRBV5-1
CASSPLGLVASNTGELFF
>TRBJ2-7|many|.|TRBV28
CASSPPVGPSYEQYF
>TRBJ1-4|.|.|TRBV13
CASSFTGHEKLFF
>TRBJ2-3|.|TRBD1|TRBV11-3
CASSPRTGGSDTQYF
>TRBJ1-2|many|.|TRBV19
CASSIAGRSNGYTF
>TRBJ2-3|many|.|TRBV20-1
CSATQGREPDTQYF
>TRBJ1-5|few|.|TRBV18
CASSHLPGLNSNQPQHF
>TRBJ2-5|many|.|TRBV6-2/TRBV6-3
CASSGPLTGEETQYF
>TRBJ1-2|.|.|TRBV29-1
CSVFPMLATGNGYTF
>TRBJ2-6|.|.|TRBV20-1
CSAEGETGANVLTF
>.|.|TRBD2|TRBV10-2
CATKLADSYEQYF
>TRBJ2-3|.|TRBD1|TRBV12-3/TRBV12-4
CASSTKGASTDTQYF
>TRBJ1-2|.|.|TRBV29-1
CSADDGYGYTF
>TRBJ2-7|few|.|TRBV27
CASSLNGEATYEQYF
>TRBJ2-3|.|TRBD2|TRBV11-2
CASSQSGLAGDTQYF
>TRBJ1-4|.|TRBD1|TRBV25-1
CASSHRGGGEKLFF
>TRBJ2-2|once|.|TRBV7-3
CASSSTGPSGELFF
>TRBJ2-7|many|TRBD1|TRBV5-1
CASSLGQGLSYEQYF
>TRBJ2-7|.|TRBD1|TRBV29-1
CSVEGDSPEQYF
>.|.|TRBD2|TRBV29-1
CSVRGRAYPEQFF
>TRBJ1-2|.|.|TRBV5-5
CASTRDLGYGYTF
>TRBJ2-5|.|TRBD1|TRBV27
CASSWTGGTQETQYF
>TRBJ2-7|.|.|TRBV27
CASSSPRVPYEQYF
>TRBJ2-3|.|TRBD2|TRBV15
CATSSGEGTSGDTQYF
>TRBJ2-7|.|TRBD2|TRBV3-1
CASSPARLAGYEQYF
>TRBJ2-2|.|TRBD2|TRBV14
CASSQVPGLEAGELFF